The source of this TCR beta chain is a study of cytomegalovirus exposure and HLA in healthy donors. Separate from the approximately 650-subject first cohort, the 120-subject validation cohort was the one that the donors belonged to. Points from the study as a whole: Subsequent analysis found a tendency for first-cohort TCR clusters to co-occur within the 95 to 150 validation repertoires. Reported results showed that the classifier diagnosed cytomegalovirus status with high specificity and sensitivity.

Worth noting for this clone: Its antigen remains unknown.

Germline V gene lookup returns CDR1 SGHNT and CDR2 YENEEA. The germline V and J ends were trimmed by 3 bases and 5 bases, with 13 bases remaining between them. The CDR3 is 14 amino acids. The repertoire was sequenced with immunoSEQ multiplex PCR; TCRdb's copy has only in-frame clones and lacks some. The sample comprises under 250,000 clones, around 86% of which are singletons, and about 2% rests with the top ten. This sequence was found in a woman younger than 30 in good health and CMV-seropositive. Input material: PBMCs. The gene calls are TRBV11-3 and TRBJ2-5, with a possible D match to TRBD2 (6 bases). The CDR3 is CASSLGREEETQYF. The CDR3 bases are TGTGCCAGCAGCTTGGGCAGGGAGGAGGAGACCCAGTACTTC. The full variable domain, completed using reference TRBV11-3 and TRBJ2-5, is EAGVVQSPRYKIIEKKQPVAFWCNPISGHNTLYWYLQNLGQGPELLIRYENEEAVDDSQLPKDRFSAERLKGVDSTLKIQPAELGDSAVYLCASSLGREEETQYFGPGTRLLVL.